This entry lists 15 T cell receptor beta chains sequenced from one sample in a study of cytotoxic CD8 clonotypes in ibrutinib-treated CLL. Sequenced by immunoSEQ multiplex PCR; TCRdb stores in-frame clones only, minus some. There are 70,000 to 80,000 clones in the sample; less than 90% occur only once, and less than 40% lies in the top ten. The specimen was PBMCs, collected after 24 months of ibrutinib treatment. The receptor set was obtained from a human donor with chronic lymphocytic leukemia.

In this sample, this clone turned up a few times. The same CDR3 can be traced to other DNA sequences in this sample. The gene calls are TRBV6-4 and TRBJ2-5, with D maybe TRBD1 (7 bases). Per the germline V gene, CDR1 is MRHNA and CDR2 is SNTAGT. V was trimmed by 5 bases and J by 4 bases, leaving 11 bases between them. The CDR3 has 13 amino acids. The CDR3 spells CASSPQGGETQYF. The CDR3 coding sequence is TGTGCCAGCAGTCCTCAGGGGGGAGAGACCCAGTACTTC.

This chain links TRBV10-3 with TRBJ2-1; D gene unclear. Trimming cost V 4 bases and J 5 bases, with 12 bases left between them. The CDR3 is 14 residues long. Germline V CDR1 and CDR2: ENHRY, SYGVKD. The CDR3 DNA follows: TGTGCCATCAGTGGCGGAACTGGGGACAATGAGCAGTTCTTC. Translation gives CAISGGTGDNEQFF.

The CDR3 sequence is CASSYGATSGNTIYF. CDR3 coding DNA: TGTGCCAGCAGTTACGGGGCCACCTCTGGAAACACCATATATTTT. This chain links TRBV6-5 with TRBJ1-3, with D possibly being TRBD1 (5 bases). Deletions cut 2 bases from V and 0 bases from J, with 8 bases between. The CDR3 totals 15 residues. Looked up from germline, CDR1 is MNHEY and CDR2 is SVGAGI.

The V call is TRBV19, the J call TRBJ1-2, with D maybe TRBD1 (6 bases). The V end lost 3 bases, the J end lost 5 bases, and 16 bases lay between the germline ends. Per germline, CDR1 LNHDA and CDR2 SQIVND (reference sequence). This CDR3 has 15 amino acids. The CDR3 DNA reads TGTGCCAGTAGTATCCGAACAGGGCTTGGGTATGGCTACACCTTC. Translation: CASSIRTGLGYGYTF.

The chain is built from TRBV9 and TRBJ2-7; D might be TRBD2 (6 bases). Trimming took off 0 bases at V and 0 bases at J, with 19 bases between the two ends. CDR1 and CDR2 from the germline V gene are SGDLS and YYNGEE. The CDR3 length is 18 residues. In nucleotides, the CDR3 is TGTGCCAGCAGCGTAGTGGGGGGACCCCAAATGAGCTCCTACGAGCAGTACTTC. Amino acids: CASSVVGGPQMSSYEQYF. Combining the CDR3 with reference TRBV9 and TRBJ2-7 gives the whole variable domain DSGVTQTPKHLITATGQRVTLRCSPRSGDLSVYWYQQSLDQGLQFLIQYYNGEERAKGNILERFSAQQFPDLHSELNLSSLELGDSALYFCASSVVGGPQMSSYEQYFGPGTRLTVT.

The V and J genes are TRBV6-5 and TRBJ1-1, with a weak D call TRBD1 (5 bases). Per the germline V gene, CDR1 is MNHEY and CDR2 is SVGAGI. CDR3 length equals 11 residues. Trimming pared 11 bases from V and 7 bases from J, leaving 14 bases between. CDR3 protein: CAFPAGHEAFF. The CDR3 DNA reads TGTGCCTTCCCCGCGGGGCATGAAGCTTTCTTT.

V and J are TRBV7-6 and TRBJ2-5; D possibly uses TRBD1 or TRBD2 (5 bases each). Trimming pared 3 bases from V and 4 bases from J, leaving 9 bases between. This CDR3 region has 13 residues. Germline CDR1 and CDR2: SGHVS and FNYEAQ. The CDR3 DNA is TGTGCCAGCAGCTTCCGGGACCGAGAGACCCAGTACTTC. The encoded protein is CASSFRDRETQYF.

The chain has TRBV7-2 and TRBJ2-7; 10 bases fit TRBD1. Germline CDR1 and CDR2: SGHTA and FQGNSA. The V gene end was trimmed by 3 bases and the J gene end by 3 bases; junction bases not matched to a gene: 2. The CDR3 has 14 amino acids. The CDR3 region has the DNA TGTGCCAGCAGCTTTGGGGACAGGGGCTACGAGCAGTACTTC. This gives the protein CASSFGDRGYEQYF.

The gene calls are TRBV28 and TRBJ2-5, with D tentatively TRBD2 (5 bases). Trimming took 2 bases from V and 2 from J, leaving 12 bases between them. The germline V gene has CDR1 MDHEN and CDR2 SYDVKM. CDR3 length: 15 amino acids. CDR3 nucleotides: TGTGCCAGCAGTTTAGGTGTAAAGCGGCAAGAGACCCAGTACTTC. It translates to CASSLGVKRQETQYF.

The genes are TRBV18 and TRBJ2-1; 11 nucleotides align to TRBD2. The CDR3 is 18 amino acids. The trim removed 2 bases at V and 7 bases at J, leaving 13 bases unmatched. CDR1 is KGHSH, CDR2 LQKENI, per germline. The CDR3 protein is CASSPNLGTSGSRNEQFF. The CDR3 coding sequence is TGTGCCAGCTCACCAAACCTCGGAACTAGCGGGAGTAGAAATGAGCAGTTCTTC.

CDR3 nucleotide sequence: TGTGCCAGCAGTACACGGGGCTTCCACACAGATACGCAGTATTTT. Protein sequence: CASSTRGFHTDTQYF. V gene TRBV6-5 combines with J gene TRBJ2-3; perhaps D is TRBD1 or TRBD2 (5 bases each). The germline CDR1 and CDR2 sequences are MNHEY and SVGAGI. The length of the CDR3 is 15 residues. Trimming took off 5 bases at V and 2 bases at J, with 14 bases between the two ends.

This rearrangement joins TRBV28 to TRBJ2-7, with 9 bases aligning to TRBD2. The V gene's germline CDR1 is MDHEN and CDR2 SYDVKM. The CDR3 runs to 16 residues. With 8 bases clipped from V and 7 bases from J, the junction kept 18 bases outside the gene matches. CDR3 protein: CASGYKVGGRAWEQYF. CDR3 DNA: TGTGCCAGCGGCTACAAGGTCGGCGGGAGGGCCTGGGAGCAGTACTTC.

The chain joins TRBV7-8 to TRBJ2-2; 7 bases are shared with TRBD2. This CDR3 spans 16 amino acids. Germline loops: CDR1 SGHVS, CDR2 FQNEAQ. The trim removed 5 bases at V and 4 bases at J, leaving 10 bases unmatched. CDR3 DNA: TGTGCCAGCAGCCGGCTCCCCCGCGGGGGCACCGGGGAGCTGTTTTTT. Amino acid sequence: CASSRLPRGGTGELFF.

V gene TRBV25-1 combines with J gene TRBJ2-1; 9 bases are shared with TRBD1. Unmatched junction bases numbered 13, after V lost 2 bases and J lost 5 bases. The length of the CDR3 is 18 residues. Germline V CDR1 and CDR2: MGHDK, SYGVNS. The DNA for the CDR3 is TGTGCCAGCAGTGAACGACCTACGGGGACAGGGAAACACAATGAGCAGTTCTTC. It is translated as CASSERPTGTGKHNEQFF.

The chain links TRBV6-1 to TRBJ2-3, with D perhaps matching TRBD1 (5 bases). The V and J ends lost 7 bases and 3 bases respectively, with 17 bases between them. Germline V gene data show CDR1 as MNHNS and CDR2 as SASEGT. The CDR3 sequence is 15 residues long. In nucleotides, the CDR3 is TGTGCCAGCATCCCCGTGGGCAGGGATACAGATACGCAGTATTTT. It specifies CASIPVGRDTDTQYF.